Following are 7 T cell receptor beta chains from one sample sequenced in a study of T cell changes during pregnancy in multiple sclerosis. Data came from immunoSEQ multiplex PCR; TCRdb stores just in-frame clones and leaves some out. The table shows about 69,000 clones, with about 91% occurring only once. The specimen was CD4+ T cells from peripheral blood mononuclear cells, collected in the third trimester of pregnancy. All receptors come from a female donor in good health, enrolled as a control in a pregnancy study.

The chain has TRBV7-2 and TRBJ2-1; tentative D call: TRBD1 (5 bases). This CDR3 has 14 residues. V lost 2 bases, J lost 6 bases, and 11 bases lay in between. The germline V gene encodes CDR1 SGHTA and CDR2 FQGNSA. In nucleotides, the CDR3 is TGTGCCAGCAGCTTAACAGGCGTGGGCAATGAGCAGTTCTTC. The encoded protein is CASSLTGVGNEQFF.

The chain has TRBV7-3 and TRBJ1-2; 12 bases are shared with TRBD1. The V gene's germline CDR1 is SGHTA and CDR2 FQGTGA. The length of the CDR3 is 14 residues. The J segment lost 14 bases and the V segment lost 6 bases, leaving 13 bases of the junction unmatched. CDR3 loop: CASRQTGTGGLLTF. In DNA form, the CDR3 reads TGTGCCAGCAGACAGACCGGGACAGGGGGCCTCCTGACCTTC.

The J gene is TRBJ2-1, the V gene TRBV10-3; tentatively, D is TRBD2 (5 bases). Germline V gene data show CDR1 as ENHRY and CDR2 as SYGVKD. V lost 8 bases to trimming and J lost 5 bases, with 13 bases between them. This CDR3 has 13 residues. The CDR3 sequence is CAILRAGDNEQFF. DNA of the CDR3: TGTGCCATCCTGCGGGCTGGAGACAATGAGCAGTTCTTC.

The rearrangement uses TRBV5-1 and TRBJ1-1; 8 bases map to TRBD1. Germline-derived CDR1 and CDR2 are SGHRS and YFSETQ. The CDR3 spans 15 residues. The junction had 3 bases not matched to a gene; V was cut back by 1 base and J by 1 base. CDR3 in amino acids: CASSLTGQANTEAFF. CDR3 sequence (DNA): TGCGCCAGCAGCTTGACGGGACAGGCGAACACTGAAGCTTTCTTT.

This rearrangement joins TRBV5-1 to TRBJ1-3, with TRBD1 matching over 9 bases. From germline, CDR1 is SGHRS and CDR2 YFSETQ. The junction had 11 bases not matched to a gene; V was cut back by 4 bases and J by 0 bases. This CDR3 has 18 residues. The CDR3 DNA follows: TGCGCCAGCAGCCTGACCCCCGGGACAGGGCTCTCTGGAAACACCATATATTTT. Protein product: CASSLTPGTGLSGNTIYF. Full variable domain (outside the CDR3, taken from reference TRBV5-1 and TRBJ1-3): KAGVTQTPRYLIKTRGQQVTLSCSPISGHRSVSWYQQTPGQGLQFLFEYFSETQRNKGNFPGRFSGRQFSNSRSEMNVSTLELGDSALYLCASSLTPGTGLSGNTIYFGEGSWLTVV.

The gene calls are TRBV27 and TRBJ2-7; D is unresolved. Germline CDR1 and CDR2: MNHEY and SMNVEV (reference sequence). The CDR3 runs 11 residues. The ends were cut back, 8 bases at V and 5 bases at J, with 10 bases in the middle. The DNA for the CDR3 is TGTGCCAGCTCCTCCCTCCACGAGCAGTACTTC. This codes for CASSSLHEQYF.

The J gene is TRBJ2-7, the V gene TRBV6-6; D not resolved. This CDR3 is 13 amino acids long. V was clipped by 10 bases and J by 2 bases, with 15 bases between them. The germline V gene encodes CDR1 MNHNY and CDR2 SVGAGI (reference sequence). CDR3 amino acids: CATIRGGTYEQYF. The CDR3 nucleotides read TGTGCCACGATTAGAGGCGGTACCTACGAGCAGTACTTC.